This TCR beta chain was obtained from a study of glioma-infiltrating T cells after dendritic cell vaccination (dated by TCRdb to about 2016). Broadly, across the study: The cohort comprised roughly 15 glioblastoma patients from Phase I and II dendritic cell vaccination trials, 9 newly diagnosed and 6 with recurrent disease. Patients received autologous tumor lysate-pulsed dendritic cell vaccination between about 2003 and 2013. To make the vaccine, monocyte-derived dendritic cells were cultured for 6 to 8 days with IL-4 and GM-CSF and then pulsed overnight with autologous tumor lysate. Each patient was given three intradermal dendritic cell vaccine injections, spaced two weeks apart, in the arm below the axilla. Deep sequencing of TCR beta CDR3 regions was used to quantify tumor-infiltrating lymphocyte content and compare tumor and blood repertoires in dendritic cell-vaccinated glioblastoma patients. Survival after dendritic cell vaccination was correlated with TCR sequencing metrics, including TIL content and tumor-blood repertoire overlap.

Selection of patients required sufficient residual fresh-frozen tumor tissue and over two years of available survival data. None of the glioblastoma patients carried an isocitrate dehydrogenase mutation, although molecular status otherwise varied. PBMC were collected before vaccination, two weeks after the third vaccination, and at tumor progression when it occurred. The Qiagen DNeasy Blood extraction Kit was used for extraction of genomic DNA. Study-level results and caveats: TCR clonality showed no direct relationship with survival, which suggests that a diverse polyclonal response may be important. The three-group TCR overlap response model was described as speculative and requiring prospective validation. Higher estimated pretreatment TIL content predicted longer time to progression and overall survival after dendritic cell vaccination. The cohort was small and heterogeneous, only a few patients had full blood and tumor sets, and even fewer had initial-recurrent tumor pairs.

A remark on this clone: This clone's antigen is unknown. Base qualities are not recorded, but no much larger clone differs from it by a single base.

Including cysteine and phenylalanine, the CDR3 has 14 amino acids. The CDR3 DNA has 42 bases and is translated from base 1. The germline V gene gives CDR1 as SNHLY and CDR2 as FYNNEI. V is pared back by 6 bases and J by 2 bases, with 10 bases lying between the germline termini. The immunoSEQ assay amplified TCRB CDR3 regions from roughly 2 micrograms of genomic DNA, or from all available DNA when less than that amount was available. The multiplex PCR employed 60 forward primers targeting TCR V beta segments and 13 reverse primers targeting J beta segments. To estimate reads per starting template, synthetic control templates were spiked into each sample at limiting dilution. The Illumina HiSeq System generated 87 bp sequencing reads. In the source study's methods: To remove PCR and sequencing errors, closely related sequences were merged with a nearest neighbor algorithm. TCR overlap was measured as the percentage of unique tumor TCR beta sequences also present in the same patient's peripheral blood. TCRdb took this table from immuneACCESS and kept in-frame rearrangements with V and J called. Such tables lack part of the clones; where checked against another copy, unresolved V genes explain under half of the gap, and the rest is unexplained. From that table come the V and J calls and clone size; the DNA was used to work out D and trimming. This sample comprises about 82,000 clones, around nine tenths of them detected only once. About 3% of the sample is in the top ten clones.

The receptor was isolated from a human donor with glioblastoma. This chain joins TRBV2 to TRBJ1-4, and possibly TRBD1, on 6 matching bases. The input for sequencing was blood, taken before dendritic cell vaccination. The nucleotide sequence is TGTGCCAGCAGACAGGGCGGTACTAATGAAAAACTGTTTTTT. It translates to CASRQGGTNEKLFF.